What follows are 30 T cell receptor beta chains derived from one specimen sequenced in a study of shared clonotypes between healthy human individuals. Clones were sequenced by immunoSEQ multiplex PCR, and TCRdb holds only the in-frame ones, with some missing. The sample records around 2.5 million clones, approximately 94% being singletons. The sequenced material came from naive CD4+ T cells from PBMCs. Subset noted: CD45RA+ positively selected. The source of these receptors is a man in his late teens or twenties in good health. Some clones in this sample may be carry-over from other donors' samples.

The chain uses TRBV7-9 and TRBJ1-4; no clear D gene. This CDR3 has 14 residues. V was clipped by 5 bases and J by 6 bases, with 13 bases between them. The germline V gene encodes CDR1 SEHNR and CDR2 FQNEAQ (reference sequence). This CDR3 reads CASSPGVGDEKLFF. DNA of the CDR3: TGTGCCAGCAGCCCGGGAGTTGGGGATGAAAAACTGTTTTTT.

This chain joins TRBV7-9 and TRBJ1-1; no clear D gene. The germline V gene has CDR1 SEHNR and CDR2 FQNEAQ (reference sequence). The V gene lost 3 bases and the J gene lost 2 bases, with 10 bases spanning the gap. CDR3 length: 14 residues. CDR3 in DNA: TGTGCCAGCAGCTTTTCCGGGGTTAACACTGAAGCTTTCTTT. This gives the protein CASSFSGVNTEAFF.

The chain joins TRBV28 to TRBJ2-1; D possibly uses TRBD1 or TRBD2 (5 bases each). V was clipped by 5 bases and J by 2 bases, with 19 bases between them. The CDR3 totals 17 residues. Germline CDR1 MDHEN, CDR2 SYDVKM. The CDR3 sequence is CASSPSLSWGTYNEQFF. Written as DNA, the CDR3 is TGTGCCAGCAGTCCCAGCCTAAGTTGGGGGACCTACAATGAGCAGTTCTTC.

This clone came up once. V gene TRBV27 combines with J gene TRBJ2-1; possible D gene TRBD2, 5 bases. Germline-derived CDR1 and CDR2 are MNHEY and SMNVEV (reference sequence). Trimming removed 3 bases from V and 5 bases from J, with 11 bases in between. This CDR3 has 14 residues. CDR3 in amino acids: CASSFREKDNEQFF. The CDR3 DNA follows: TGTGCCAGCAGTTTTAGGGAGAAAGACAATGAGCAGTTCTTC.

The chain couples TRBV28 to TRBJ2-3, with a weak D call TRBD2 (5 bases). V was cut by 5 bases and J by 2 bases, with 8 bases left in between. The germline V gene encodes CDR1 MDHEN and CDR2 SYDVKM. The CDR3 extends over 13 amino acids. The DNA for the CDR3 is TGTGCCAGCAGTACTAGGGACACAGATACGCAGTATTTT. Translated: CASSTRDTDTQYF.

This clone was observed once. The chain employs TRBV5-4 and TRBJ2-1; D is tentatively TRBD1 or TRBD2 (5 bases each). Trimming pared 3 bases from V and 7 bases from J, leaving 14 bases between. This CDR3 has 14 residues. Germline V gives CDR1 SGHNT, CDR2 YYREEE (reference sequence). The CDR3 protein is CASSSSPGPNEQFF. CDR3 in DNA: TGTGCCAGCAGCTCTTCCCCGGGGCCTAATGAGCAGTTCTTC.

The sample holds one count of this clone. CDR3 coding DNA: TGTGCCAGTAGTACCGGGAGGGTCCAAGAGACCCAGTACTTC. As protein: CASSTGRVQETQYF. This sequence joins TRBV19 and TRBJ2-5; 8 bases fit TRBD2. CDR3 length: 14 residues. CDR1 and CDR2 (germline): LNHDA, SQIVND (reference sequence). Trimming removed 4 bases from V and 1 base from J; junction bases left unmatched: 2.

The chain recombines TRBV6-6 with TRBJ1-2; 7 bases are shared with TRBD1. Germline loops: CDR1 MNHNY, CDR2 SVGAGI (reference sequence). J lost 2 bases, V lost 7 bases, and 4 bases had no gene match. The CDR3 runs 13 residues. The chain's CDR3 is CASTSTGNYGYTF. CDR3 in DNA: TGTGCCAGCACCTCGACAGGGAACTATGGCTACACCTTC.

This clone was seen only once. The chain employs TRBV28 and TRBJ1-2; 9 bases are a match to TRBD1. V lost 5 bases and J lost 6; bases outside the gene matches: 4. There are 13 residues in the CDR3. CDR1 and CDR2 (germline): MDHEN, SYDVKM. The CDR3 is CASSRDREDGYTF. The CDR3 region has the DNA TGTGCCAGCAGTAGGGACAGGGAAGATGGCTACACCTTC.

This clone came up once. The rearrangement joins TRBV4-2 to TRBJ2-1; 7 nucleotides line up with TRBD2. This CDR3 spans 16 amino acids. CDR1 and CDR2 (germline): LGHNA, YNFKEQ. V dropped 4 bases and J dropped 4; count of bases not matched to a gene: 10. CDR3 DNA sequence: TGTGCCAGCAGCCTGAGTGGCGGGGGAGCTTACAATGAGCAGTTCTTC. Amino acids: CASSLSGGGAYNEQFF.

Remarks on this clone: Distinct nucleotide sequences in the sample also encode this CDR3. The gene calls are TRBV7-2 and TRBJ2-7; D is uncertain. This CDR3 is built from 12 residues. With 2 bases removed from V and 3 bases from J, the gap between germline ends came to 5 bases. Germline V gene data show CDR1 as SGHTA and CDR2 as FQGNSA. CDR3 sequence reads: CASSLSSYEQYF. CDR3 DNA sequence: TGTGCCAGCAGCTTAAGCAGCTACGAGCAGTACTTC.

The CDR3 nucleotides read TGTGCCAGCAGCTTACGACTAGCGGGAGGGGGCAATGAGCAGTTCTTC. This codes for CASSLRLAGGGNEQFF. V gene TRBV7-3 combines with J gene TRBJ2-1; TRBD2 aligns across 14 bases. Unmatched junction bases numbered 3, after V lost 2 bases and J lost 6 bases. The germline V gene encodes CDR1 SGHTA and CDR2 FQGTGA. The CDR3 consists of 16 residues.

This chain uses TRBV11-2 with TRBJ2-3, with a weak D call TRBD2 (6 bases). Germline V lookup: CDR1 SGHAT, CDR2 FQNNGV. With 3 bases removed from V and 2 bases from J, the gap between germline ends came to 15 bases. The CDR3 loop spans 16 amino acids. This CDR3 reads CASSFIAGSDTDTQYF. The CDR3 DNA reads TGTGCCAGCAGCTTTATTGCGGGATCCGACACAGATACGCAGTATTTT.

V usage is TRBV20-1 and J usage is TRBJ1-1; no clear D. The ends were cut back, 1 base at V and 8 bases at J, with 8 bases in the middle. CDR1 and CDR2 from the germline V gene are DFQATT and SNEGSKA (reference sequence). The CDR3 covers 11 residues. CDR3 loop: CSARADSEAFF. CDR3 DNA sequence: TGCAGTGCTAGAGCAGATTCGGAAGCTTTCTTT.

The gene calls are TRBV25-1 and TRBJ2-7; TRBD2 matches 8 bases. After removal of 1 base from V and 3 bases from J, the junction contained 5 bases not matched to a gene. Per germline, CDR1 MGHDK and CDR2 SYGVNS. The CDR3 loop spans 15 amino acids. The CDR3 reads CASSESELAVYEQYF. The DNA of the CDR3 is TGTGCCAGCAGTGAATCCGAACTAGCGGTCTACGAGCAGTACTTC.

As DNA, the CDR3 is TGTGCCAACCCAAGGAGTCCACGGGGTTATCAGCCCCAGCATTTT. It yields the protein CANPRSPRGYQPQHF. V and J are TRBV6-5 and TRBJ1-5; D uncertain. Trimming left V 10 bases short and J 5 bases short, with 21 bases between. Germline V lookup: CDR1 MNHEY, CDR2 SVGAGI. The CDR3 is 15 residues long.

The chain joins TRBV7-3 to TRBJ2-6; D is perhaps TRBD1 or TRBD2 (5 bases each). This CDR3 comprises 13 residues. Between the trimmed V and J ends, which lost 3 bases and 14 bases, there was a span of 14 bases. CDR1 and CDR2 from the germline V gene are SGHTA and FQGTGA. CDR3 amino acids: CASSFRDGNLLTF. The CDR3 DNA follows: TGTGCCAGCAGCTTCCGGGACGGCAATCTCCTGACTTTC.

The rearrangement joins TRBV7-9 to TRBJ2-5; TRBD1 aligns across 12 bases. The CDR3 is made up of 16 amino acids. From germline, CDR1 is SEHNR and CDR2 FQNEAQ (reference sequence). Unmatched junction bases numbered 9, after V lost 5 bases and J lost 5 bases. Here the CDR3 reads CASSQVGTGGAETQYF. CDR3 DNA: TGTGCCAGCAGCCAAGTCGGGACAGGGGGCGCTGAGACCCAGTACTTC.

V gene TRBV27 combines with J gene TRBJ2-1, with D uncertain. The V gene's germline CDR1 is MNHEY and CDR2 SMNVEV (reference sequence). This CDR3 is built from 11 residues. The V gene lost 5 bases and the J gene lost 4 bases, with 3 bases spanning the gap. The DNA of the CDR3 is TGTGCCAGCAGTAATTACAATGAGCAGTTCTTC. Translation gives CASSNYNEQFF.

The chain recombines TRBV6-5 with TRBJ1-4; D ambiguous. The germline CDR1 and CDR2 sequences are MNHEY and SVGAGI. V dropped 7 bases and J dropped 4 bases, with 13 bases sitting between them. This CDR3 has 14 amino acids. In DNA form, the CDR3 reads TGTGCCAGCATGACCCCGGCCAGTAATGAAAAACTGTTTTTT. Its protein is CASMTPASNEKLFF.

This CDR3 is CASSSSPSSPVRNYGYTF. CDR3 nucleotide sequence: TGTGCCAGCAGCTCCTCCCCTTCGAGCCCCGTAAGAAACTATGGCTACACCTTC. This chain links TRBV7-3 with TRBJ1-2; D gene ambiguous. V lost 4 bases to trimming and J lost 2 bases, with 23 bases between them. Germline V gene sequence: CDR1 SGHTA, CDR2 FQGTGA. The CDR3 totals 18 residues.

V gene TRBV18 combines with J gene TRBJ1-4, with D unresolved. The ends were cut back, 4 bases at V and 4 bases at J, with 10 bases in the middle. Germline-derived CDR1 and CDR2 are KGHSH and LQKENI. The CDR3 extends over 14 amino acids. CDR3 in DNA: TGTGCCAGCTCACTTCCCGACATTAATGAAAAACTGTTTTTT. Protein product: CASSLPDINEKLFF.

The CDR3, as DNA: TGTGCCAGCAGCTTACCGACCGTCCCGAACACTGAAGCTTTCTTT. Its protein product is CASSLPTVPNTEAFF. This chain connects TRBV7-2 to TRBJ1-1; no clear D gene. V was shortened by 2 bases and J by 1 base, with 11 bases between the two germline ends. This CDR3 spans 15 amino acids. Germline-derived CDR1 and CDR2 are SGHTA and FQGNSA.

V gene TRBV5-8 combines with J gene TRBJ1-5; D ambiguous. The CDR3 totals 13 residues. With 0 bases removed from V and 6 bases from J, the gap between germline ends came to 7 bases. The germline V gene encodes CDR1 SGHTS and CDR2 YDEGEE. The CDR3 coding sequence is TGTGCCAGCAGCTTGGGAGGGAGTCAGCCCCAGCATTTT. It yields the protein CASSLGGSQPQHF.

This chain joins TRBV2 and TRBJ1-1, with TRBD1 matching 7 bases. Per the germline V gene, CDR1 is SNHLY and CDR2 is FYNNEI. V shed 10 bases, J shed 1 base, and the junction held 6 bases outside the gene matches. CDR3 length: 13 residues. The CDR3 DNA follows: TGTGCCACGCGGGGACAGACGAACACTGAAGCTTTCTTT. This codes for CATRGQTNTEAFF. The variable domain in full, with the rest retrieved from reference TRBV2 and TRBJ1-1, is EPEVTQTPSHQVTQMGQEVILRCVPISNHLYFYWYRQILGQKVEFLVSFYNNEISEKSEIFDDQFSVERPDGSNFTLKIRSTKLEDSAMYFCATRGQTNTEAFFGQGTRLTVV.

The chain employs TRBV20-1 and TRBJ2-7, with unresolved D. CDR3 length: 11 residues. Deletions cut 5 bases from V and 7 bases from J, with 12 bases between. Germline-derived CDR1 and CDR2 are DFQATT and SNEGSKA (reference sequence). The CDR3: CSAGHPREQYF. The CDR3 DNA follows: TGCAGTGCTGGCCATCCGAGGGAGCAGTACTTC.

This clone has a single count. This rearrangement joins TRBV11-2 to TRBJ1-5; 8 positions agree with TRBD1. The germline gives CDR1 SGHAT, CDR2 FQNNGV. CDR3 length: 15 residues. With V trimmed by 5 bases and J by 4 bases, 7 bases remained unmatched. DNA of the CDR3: TGTGCCAGCAGCACCACACAGGGGGAAAATCAGCCCCAGCATTTT. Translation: CASSTTQGENQPQHF.

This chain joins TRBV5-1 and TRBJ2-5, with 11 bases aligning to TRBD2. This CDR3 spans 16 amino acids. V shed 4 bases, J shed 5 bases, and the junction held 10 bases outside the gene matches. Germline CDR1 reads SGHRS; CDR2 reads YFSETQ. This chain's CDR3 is CASSETSGSYVETQYF. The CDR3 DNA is TGCGCCAGCAGCGAAACTAGCGGGAGTTATGTGGAGACCCAGTACTTC.

CDR3 nucleotide sequence: TGTGCCAGCAGCCCGGGACTGGGACAGTACTTC. It is translated as CASSPGLGQYF. The chain is built from TRBV7-2 and TRBJ2-4, with D possibly TRBD2 on 6 matching bases. This CDR3 is 11 amino acids long. V was trimmed by 5 bases and J by 13 bases, leaving 12 bases between them. The germline V gene encodes CDR1 SGHTA and CDR2 FQGNSA.

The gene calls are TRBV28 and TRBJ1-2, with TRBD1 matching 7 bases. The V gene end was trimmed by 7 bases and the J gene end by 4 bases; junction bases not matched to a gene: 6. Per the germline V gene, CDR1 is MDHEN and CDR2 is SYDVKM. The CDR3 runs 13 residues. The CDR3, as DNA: TGTGCCAGCAACGACAGGGTACGCTATGGCTACACCTTC. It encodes CASNDRVRYGYTF.